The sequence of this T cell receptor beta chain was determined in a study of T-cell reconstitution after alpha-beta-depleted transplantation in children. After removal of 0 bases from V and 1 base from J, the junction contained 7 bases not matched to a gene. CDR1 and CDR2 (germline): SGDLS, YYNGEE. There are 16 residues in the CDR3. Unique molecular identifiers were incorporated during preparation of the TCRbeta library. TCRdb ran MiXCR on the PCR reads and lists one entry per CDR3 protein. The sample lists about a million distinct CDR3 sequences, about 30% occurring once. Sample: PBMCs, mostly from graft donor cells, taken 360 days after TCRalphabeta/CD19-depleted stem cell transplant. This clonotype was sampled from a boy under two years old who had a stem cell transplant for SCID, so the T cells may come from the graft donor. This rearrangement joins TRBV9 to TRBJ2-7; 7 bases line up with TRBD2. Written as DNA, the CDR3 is TGTGCCAGCAGCGTAGATGAGCGGGGTCCGTCCTACGAGCAGTACTTC. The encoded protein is CASSVDERGPSYEQYF.